The source of this TCR beta chain is a study of OX40 agonist ivuxolimab in advanced cancers. Study as a whole: Dose-escalation patients suffered from hepatocellular carcinoma, melanoma, renal cell or head and neck cancer.

Germline CDR1 and CDR2: SGHRS and YFSETQ. The CDR3 length is 16 residues. V lost 4 bases to trimming and J lost 1 base, with 18 bases between them. The assay was immunoSEQ multiplex PCR, and TCRdb's table has in-frame clones only and misses some. Found here are over 55,000 clones, approximately 78% of them singletons; the top ten hold about 5%. Material: CD4+ or CD8+ T cells sorted from blood, obtained in a trial of the OX40 agonist ivuxolimab. The chain uses TRBV5-1 and TRBJ2-7; D may match TRBD1 or TRBD2 (5 bases each). This receptor was taken from an adult with an advanced solid tumor such as melanoma, head and neck, liver or kidney cancer. CDR3 nucleotide sequence: TGCGCCAGCAGCCTAATCCGGGGCGGCTTTTCCTACGAGCAGTACTTC. It encodes CASSLIRGGFSYEQYF.